The rows below give T cell receptor beta chains drawn from one sample of a study of blood T cells in healthy people across ages. TCRdb processed the 5' RACE reads anew with MiXCR; each CDR3 protein has one entry. The sample lists 1,100,000 or so distinct CDR3 sequences; 35% to 55% were seen once. The sequenced sample consisted of blood. The source is a woman aged 60-75 years in good health. CDR3s include the opening cysteine and the closing phenylalanine or tryptophan. The D gene is left open where the match is weak. The size entry is marked missing in some rows and otherwise reads once, few, many or a size class.

11	few	TRBJ2-5	-	TRBV7-2	TGTGCCAGCAGCCGGGATGTTGAGCAGTACTTC	CASSRDVEQYF
20	-	TRBJ2-1	-	TRBV20-1	TGCAGTGCTAGAGGGACCCCCTGGGGCAGAACTAACATTTCCTACAATGAGCAGTTCTTC	CSARGTPWGRTNISYNEQFF
18	few	TRBJ1-2	-	TRBV9	TGTGCCAGCAGCGTAGAGAGCCCGGGACCAACTTTTAACTATGGCTACACCTTC	CASSVESPGPTFNYGYTF
15	-	TRBJ2-7	-	TRBV5-4	TGTGCCAGCAGCGGCGGACCGGGGTCCTACAATGAGCAGTACTTC	CASSGGPGSYNEQYF
14	-	TRBJ2-7	TRBD1	TRBV10-3	TGTGCCATCAGTAGGACAGGGAGCTCCTACGAGCAGTACTTC	CAISRTGSSYEQYF
16	-	TRBJ2-3	-	TRBV20-1	TGCAGTGCTAGAGATTACGCTTTTAAAAGCACAGATACGCAGTATTTT	CSARDYAFKSTDTQYF
13	-	TRBJ2-7	TRBD1	TRBV10-3	TGTGCCAGCAACCAGGGGGCGCCGTACGAGCAGTACTTC	CASNQGAPYEQYF
14	once	TRBJ2-7	-	TRBV6-1	TGTGCCAGCGAGGCTAGCAGGGGACTCTACGAGCAGTACTTC	CASEASRGLYEQYF
14	-	TRBJ2-1	TRBD2	TRBV7-9	TGTGCCAGCAGCCGGGAGGCTAAAGGCAATGAGCAGTTCTTC	CASSREAKGNEQFF
12	-	TRBJ1-1	-	TRBV29-1	TGCAGCGTTGTTGCTGGACTCCCTGAAGCTTTCTTT	CSVVAGLPEAFF
11	-	TRBJ2-7	-	TRBV7-9	TGTGCCAGCAGGACTGTACATGAGCAGTACTTC	CASRTVHEQYF
13	-	TRBJ2-7	-	TRBV27	TGTGCCAGCCGAACCGGGACAACCTACGAGCAGTACTTC	CASRTGTTYEQYF
16	-	TRBJ2-3	TRBD2	TRBV27	TGTGCCAGCAGTTTTTCTACTAGCGGGGCGACAGATACGCAGTATTTT	CASSFSTSGATDTQYF
15	-	TRBJ2-3	-	TRBV5-6	TGTGCCAGCAGCGTCCGGGACGGTAGGACAGATACGCAGTATTTT	CASSVRDGRTDTQYF
15	-	TRBJ1-1	-	TRBV6-5	TGTGCCAGCAGTTACGGCGGCCACCGGAGGACTGAAGCTTTCTTT	CASSYGGHRRTEAFF
15	few	TRBJ2-7	-	TRBV6-1	TGTGCCAGCAGTGAAGGGTACCAGAGAACTTACGAGCAGTACTTC	CASSEGYQRTYEQYF
17	-	TRBJ2-3	TRBD2	TRBV7-9	TGTGCCAGCAGCTTAGGAGTCAGCGGGAGTTTCACAGATACGCAGTATTTT	CASSLGVSGSFTDTQYF
14	-	TRBJ1-2	-	TRBV6-1	TGTGCCAGCAGTGAGGTGGCACCTAACTATGGCTACACCTTC	CASSEVAPNYGYTF
15	few	TRBJ2-3	-	TRBV29-1	TGCAGCGTTGTGTGGCGACCTAGGATCGCAGATACGCAGTATTTT	CSVVWRPRIADTQYF
13	few	TRBJ2-5	-	TRBV28	TGTGCCAGCACCCCAGGGGTTGTGGAGACCCAGTACTTC	CASTPGVVETQYF
15	few	TRBJ2-5	TRBD2	TRBV5-1	TGCGCCAGCAGCTTGGAAGCGGGAGGCTTCAGAGAGCAGTACTTC	CASSLEAGGFREQYF
13	-	TRBJ2-5	-	TRBV4-2	TGTGCCAGCAGCCAATTGCAGGGGAAGACCCAGTACTTC	CASSQLQGKTQYF
14	-	TRBJ2-3	TRBD2	TRBV29-1	TGCAGCGTTCTTCGAGCGGGGCGCACAGATACGCAGTATTTT	CSVLRAGRTDTQYF
17	-	TRBJ2-3	TRBD2	TRBV9	TGTGCCAGCAGCTTAGCGGGAGGGGCGGCTAGCACAGATACGCAGTATTTT	CASSLAGGAASTDTQYF
14	-	TRBJ1-2	-	TRBV28	TGTGCCAGCAGTTTACGACAGGTTACCTATGGCTACACCTTC	CASSLRQVTYGYTF
13	few	TRBJ2-7	-	TRBV6-5	TGTGCCAGTAAAAGGGGGGTGTCCTACGAGCAGTACTTC	CASKRGVSYEQYF
14	-	TRBJ2-5	TRBD2	TRBV12-3/TRBV12-4	TGTGCCAGCAGTTTAGATGCGGGAGAAGAGACCCAGTACTTC	CASSLDAGEETQYF
15	few	TRBJ2-3	-	TRBV12-5	TGTGCTAGTGGTTTAGGGTTAACTAGCACAGATACGCAGTATTTT	CASGLGLTSTDTQYF
15	few	TRBJ2-5	TRBD1	TRBV29-1	TGCAGCGTTGTTAGGGGGCTGGTATGGAAAGAGACCCAGTACTTC	CSVVRGLVWKETQYF